This TCR beta chain was recorded in a study of radiotherapy plus CTLA-4 blockade in lung cancer. Whole-study context: Disease control was achieved by around 30% of patients, and objective responses by about 17%. Overall study findings and caveats: The best predictor of response was reported to be early blood T cell clone dynamics, with interferon-beta. TCR clones of tumor origin grew in blood after radiotherapy plus ipilimumab.

The data were produced by immunoSEQ multiplex PCR, yet TCRdb's version contains in-frame clones alone and is incomplete. The table lists around 110,000 clones, more than 75% of them singletons, with over 2% in the top ten. As regards this clone: Its cognate antigen is unknown.

This CDR3 region has 14 residues. Germline V CDR1 and CDR2: LNHDA, SQIVND (reference sequence). V was clipped by 1 base and J by 1 base, with 7 bases between them. Focal radiation plus CTLA-4 blockade with ipilimumab was administered to patients who had chemo-refractory metastatic non-small-cell lung cancer. This chain connects TRBV19 to TRBJ2-5; tentative D call: TRBD1 (6 bases). This clonotype was obtained from a human donor with non-small cell lung cancer that progressed on radiotherapy plus ipilimumab. Some clones in this sample may be carry-over from other donors' samples. The sequencing used peripheral blood, collected from a patient treated with radiotherapy plus ipilimumab. CDR3 sequence: CASSIVQGQETQYF. The CDR3 nucleotides read TGTGCCAGTAGTATAGTACAGGGCCAAGAGACCCAGTACTTC.